This TCR beta chain was recovered during a study of blood T cells in healthy people across ages. V was cut by 1 base and J by 7 bases, with 14 bases left in between. Germline V gene data show CDR1 as MGHRA and CDR2 as YSYEKL. The length of the CDR3 is 16 residues. Together with a sample-barcoded 5' primer, a J-beta primer mix was included in a second PCR lasting about 6 to 12 cycles. MiXCR was run by TCRdb on the 5' RACE reads, yielding one entry per CDR3 protein. The data show around 1.5 million distinct CDR3 sequences, with roughly 60% seen just once and about 6.7% held by the top ten. The TCR was taken from a man in his late teens or twenties in good health. Source material: blood. This chain uses TRBV4-1 with TRBJ1-6; D remains unclear. The CDR3 sequence: CASSQVLGDGNSPLHF. DNA for the CDR3: TGCGCCAGCAGCCAAGTATTGGGAGACGGGAATTCACCCCTCCACTTT.